These T cell receptor beta chains were read from a single sample in a study of human T cells and chemical hapten exposure. In TCRdb, the RACE reads were re-called with MiXCR into one record per CDR3 protein. The sample holds some 83,000 distinct CDR3 sequences, about 10% seen once. The specimen was whole blood, collected in connection with sensitization to the hapten diphenylcyclopropenone (DPC). The receptors were gathered from a woman in her forties or fifties with alopecia areata. Some clones in this sample may be carry-over from other donors' samples. Each CDR3 is given with its conserved first and last residue. D genes are given only for firm matches. Expanded clones get a size class; other rows say once, few or many, or leave the size out.

>TRBD1|TRBV2|few|TRBJ1-5
CASNFGTANQPQHF
TGTGCCAGCAACTTTGGGACAGCCAATCAGCCCCAGCATTTT
>NA|TRBV11-2|many|TRBJ2-4
CASSLTLANIQYF
TGTGCCAGCAGCTTAACCCTAGCTAACATTCAGTACTTC
>NA|TRBV5-5|few|TRBJ2-7
CASSSGTPSPEQYF
TGTGCCAGCAGCTCCGGGACACCGAGTCCCGAGCAGTACTTC
>NA|TRBV12-3/TRBV12-4|many|TRBJ1-2
CASSSTAGGGYTF
TGTGCCAGCAGTTCGACCGCCGGGGGAGGCTACACCTTC
>TRBD1|TRBV14|NA|TRBJ2-4
CASSQGDRVNIQYF
TGTGCCAGCAGCCAAGGGGACAGGGTCAACATTCAGTACTTC
>NA|TRBV28|many|TRBJ2-1
CASRALSVVSYNEQFF
TGTGCCAGCAGGGCCCTCTCGGTAGTCTCCTACAATGAGCAGTTCTTC
>NA|TRBV4-1|few|TRBJ1-2
CASSQLYGTYGYTF
TGCGCCAGCAGCCAGCTTTACGGGACCTATGGCTACACCTTC
>NA|TRBV29-1|once|TRBJ2-5
CSTWETQYF
TGCAGCACATGGGAGACCCAGTACTTC
>TRBD1|TRBV29-1|many|TRBJ2-3
CSVAPTGSTDTQYF
TGCAGCGTTGCGCCGACAGGGAGCACAGATACGCAGTATTTT
>TRBD2|TRBV28|many|TRBJ2-1
CASSPHSSLAGNEQFF
TGTGCCAGCAGTCCCCACTCTAGTCTAGCGGGGAATGAGCAGTTCTTC
>TRBD1|TRBV10-2|few|TRBJ1-1
CASSATGTGTLGAFF
TGCGCCAGCAGTGCTACCGGGACAGGGACACTTGGAGCTTTCTTT
>TRBD2|TRBV29-1|few|TRBJ2-2
CSALAGVVGELFF
TGCAGCGCTCTAGCGGGAGTTGTCGGGGAGCTGTTTTTT
>NA|TRBV5-1|many|TRBJ2-6
CASSDTGANVLTF
TGCGCCAGCAGCGACACTGGGGCCAACGTCCTGACTTTC
>TRBD2|TRBV3-1|NA|TRBJ2-7
CASSPGTSLGYEQYF
TGTGCCAGCAGCCCGGGGACTAGCTTGGGGTACGAGCAGTACTTC
>TRBD1|TRBV10-3|NA|TRBJ2-7
CAISVRTGGSEQYF
TGTGCCATCAGTGTCCGGACAGGGGGATCGGAGCAGTACTTC
>NA|TRBV12-3/TRBV12-4|many|TRBJ1-1
CASSPRRMRDTEAFF
TGTGCCAGCAGTCCCCGGCGAATGAGGGACACTGAAGCTTTCTTT
>NA|TRBV20-1|many|TRBJ2-5
CSASDLPPETQYF
TGCAGTGCTTCGGACCTGCCCCCAGAGACCCAGTACTTC
>NA|TRBV29-1|few|TRBJ1-1
CSVAQGLTEAFF
TGCAGCGTCGCACAGGGTCTCACTGAAGCTTTCTTT
>TRBD2|TRBV30|many|TRBJ2-1
CAWSETSEAYNEQFF
TGTGCCTGGAGTGAAACTAGCGAGGCCTACAATGAGCAGTTCTTC
>NA|TRBV20-1|many|TRBJ2-7
CSAVSPSHEQYF
TGCAGTGCTGTTTCGCCTAGCCACGAGCAGTACTTC
>TRBD2|TRBV20-1|NA|TRBJ2-4
CSASWASGGVAKNIQYF
TGCAGTGCTAGCTGGGCTAGCGGGGGGGTAGCCAAAAACATTCAGTACTTC
>NA|TRBV6-5|few|TRBJ2-6
CASSSTEAGANVLTF
TGTGCCAGCAGTTCGACAGAGGCCGGGGCCAACGTCCTGACTTTC
>NA|TRBV3-1|NA|TRBJ1-3
CASSQVAGNTIYF
TGTGCCAGCAGCCAAGTAGCTGGAAACACCATATATTTT
>NA|TRBV30|NA|TRBJ1-3
CAWSNLTPSSGNTIYF
TGTGCCTGGAGCAATTTGACGCCTAGCTCTGGAAACACCATATATTTT
>TRBD2|TRBV5-1|NA|TRBJ2-5
CASSTTSGVGTQYF
TGCGCCAGCAGCACCACTAGCGGGGTTGGGACCCAGTACTTC
>TRBD2|TRBV4-1|NA|TRBJ2-1
CASSRGLAGHKEQFF
TGCGCCAGCAGCCGAGGACTAGCGGGACATAAAGAGCAGTTCTTC
>TRBD1|TRBV24-1|many|TRBJ2-1
CATSDYPGQGHNEQFF
TGTGCCACCAGTGATTACCCGGGACAGGGCCACAATGAGCAGTTCTTC
>TRBD2|TRBV14|few|TRBJ2-1
CASSPPPISGINEQFF
TGTGCCAGCAGCCCTCCCCCCATTAGCGGGATAAATGAGCAGTTCTTC
>TRBD1|TRBV29-1|many|TRBJ1-4
CSATGTGGAYEKLFF
TGCAGCGCAACGGGGACAGGGGGCGCATATGAAAAACTGTTTTTT
>TRBD2|TRBV20-1|few|TRBJ2-1
CSARDSGLVMNEQFF
TGCAGTGCTAGAGATTCGGGACTAGTCATGAATGAGCAGTTCTTC
>TRBD2|TRBV3-1|many|TRBJ2-1
CASSWTSGGGEQFF
TGTGCCAGCAGTTGGACTAGCGGGGGGGGTGAGCAGTTCTTC
>NA|TRBV4-1|NA|TRBJ2-7
CASSQDPSGNEQYF
TGCGCCAGCAGCCAAGATCCCTCAGGTAACGAGCAGTACTTC
>TRBD1|TRBV6-1|NA|TRBJ2-1
CASSPFFSGTGADEQFF
TGTGCCAGCAGTCCTTTTTTCTCCGGGACAGGGGCGGATGAGCAGTTCTTC
>TRBD1|TRBV20-1|many|TRBJ1-2
CSARELSQGAHGYTF
TGCAGTGCTAGAGAGCTTTCACAGGGGGCACATGGCTACACCTTC
>NA|TRBV27|NA|TRBJ1-5
CASSLGINQPQHF
TGTGCCAGCAGTTTGGGCATTAATCAGCCCCAGCATTTT
>TRBD2|TRBV28|NA|TRBJ2-3
CASSLFAPSGSIGNMDTQYF
TGTGCCAGCAGTTTATTCGCCCCGAGCGGGAGTATCGGCAATATGGATACGCAGTATTTT
>NA|TRBV11-2|NA|TRBJ2-7
CASSLKDIRTYSSYEQYF
TGTGCCAGCAGCTTAAAAGACATCCGGACCTACAGCTCCTACGAGCAGTACTTC
>NA|TRBV30|NA|TRBJ2-4
CAWADDPGGNIQYF
TGTGCCTGGGCTGACGATCCCGGTGGGAACATTCAGTACTTC